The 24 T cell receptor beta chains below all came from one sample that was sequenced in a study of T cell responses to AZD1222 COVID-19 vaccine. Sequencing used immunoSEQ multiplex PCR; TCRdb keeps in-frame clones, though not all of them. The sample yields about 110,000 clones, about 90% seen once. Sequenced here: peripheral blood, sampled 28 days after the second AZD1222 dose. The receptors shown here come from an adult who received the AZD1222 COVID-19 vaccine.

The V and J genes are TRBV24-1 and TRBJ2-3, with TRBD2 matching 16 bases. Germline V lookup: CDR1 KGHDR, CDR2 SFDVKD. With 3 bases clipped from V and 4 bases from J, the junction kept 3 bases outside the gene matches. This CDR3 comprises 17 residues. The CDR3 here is CATSDGTSGGASDTQYF. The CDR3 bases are TGTGCCACCAGTGATGGGACTAGCGGGGGGGCCTCAGATACGCAGTATTTT.

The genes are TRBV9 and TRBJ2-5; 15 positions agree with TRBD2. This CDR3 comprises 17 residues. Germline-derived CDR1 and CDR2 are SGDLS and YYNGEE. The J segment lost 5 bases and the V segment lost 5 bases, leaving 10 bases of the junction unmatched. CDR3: CASRKLPGLAGGETQYF. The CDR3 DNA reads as TGTGCCAGCAGGAAACTCCCGGGACTAGCGGGGGGTGAGACCCAGTACTTC.

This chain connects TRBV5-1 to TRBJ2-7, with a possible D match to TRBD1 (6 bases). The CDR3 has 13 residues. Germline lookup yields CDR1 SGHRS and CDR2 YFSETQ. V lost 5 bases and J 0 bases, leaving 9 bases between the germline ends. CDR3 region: CASRTGSSYEQYF. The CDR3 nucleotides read TGCGCCAGCAGAACAGGGAGCTCCTACGAGCAGTACTTC.

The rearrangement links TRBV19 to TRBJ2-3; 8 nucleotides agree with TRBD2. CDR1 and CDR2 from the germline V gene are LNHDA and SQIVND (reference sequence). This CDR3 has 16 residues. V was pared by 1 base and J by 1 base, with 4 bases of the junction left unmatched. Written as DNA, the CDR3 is TGTGCCAGTAGTATAGGAGGAGCGGGGGGCACAGATACGCAGTATTTT. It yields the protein CASSIGGAGGTDTQYF.

The CDR3 here is CASSIRGVADTQYF. For the CDR3, the DNA is TGTGCCAGTAGTATCAGGGGGGTCGCAGATACGCAGTATTTT. V gene TRBV19 combines with J gene TRBJ2-3; D is possibly TRBD1 (7 bases). This CDR3 region has 14 residues. Deletions cut 3 bases from V and 4 bases from J, with 11 bases between. Germline V gene lookup returns CDR1 LNHDA and CDR2 SQIVND (reference sequence). The full variable domain, rest sourced from reference TRBV19 and TRBJ2-3, is DGGITQSPKYLFRKEGQNVTLSCEQNLNHDAMYWYRQDPGQGLRLIYYSQIVNDFQKGDIAEGYSVSREKKESFPLTVTSAQKNPTAFYLCASSIRGVADTQYFGPGTRLTVL.

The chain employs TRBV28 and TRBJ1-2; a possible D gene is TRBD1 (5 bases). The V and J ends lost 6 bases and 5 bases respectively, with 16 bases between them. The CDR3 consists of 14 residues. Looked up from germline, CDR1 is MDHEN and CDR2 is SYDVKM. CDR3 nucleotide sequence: TGTGCCAGCAGGCGGGGGTCCAGAGCATATGGCTACACCTTC. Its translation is CASRRGSRAYGYTF.

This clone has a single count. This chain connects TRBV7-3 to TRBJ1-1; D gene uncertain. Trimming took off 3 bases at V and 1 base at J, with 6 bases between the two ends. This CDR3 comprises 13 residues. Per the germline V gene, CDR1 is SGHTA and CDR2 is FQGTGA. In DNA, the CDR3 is TGTGCCAGCAGCTTTACACGGAACACTGAAGCTTTCTTT. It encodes CASSFTRNTEAFF.

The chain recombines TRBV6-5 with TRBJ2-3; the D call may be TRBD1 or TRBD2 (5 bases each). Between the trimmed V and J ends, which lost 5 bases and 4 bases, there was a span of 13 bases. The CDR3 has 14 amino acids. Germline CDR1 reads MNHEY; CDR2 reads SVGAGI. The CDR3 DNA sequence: TGTGCCAGCAGTCTCGGGACGTACGCAGATACGCAGTATTTT. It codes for CASSLGTYADTQYF.

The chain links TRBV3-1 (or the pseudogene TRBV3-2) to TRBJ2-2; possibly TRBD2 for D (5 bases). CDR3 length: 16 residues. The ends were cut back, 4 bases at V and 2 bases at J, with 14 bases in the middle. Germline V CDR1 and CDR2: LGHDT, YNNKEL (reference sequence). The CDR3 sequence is CASSPTPGRNTGELFF. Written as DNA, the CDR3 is TGTGCCAGCAGCCCAACGCCGGGGAGAAACACCGGGGAGCTGTTTTTT.

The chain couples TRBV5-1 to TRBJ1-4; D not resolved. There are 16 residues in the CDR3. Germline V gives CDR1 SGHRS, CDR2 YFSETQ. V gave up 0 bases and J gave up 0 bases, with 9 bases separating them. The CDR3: CASSLGSLSTNEKLFF. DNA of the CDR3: TGCGCCAGCAGCTTGGGCAGTCTTTCAACTAATGAAAAACTGTTTTTT.

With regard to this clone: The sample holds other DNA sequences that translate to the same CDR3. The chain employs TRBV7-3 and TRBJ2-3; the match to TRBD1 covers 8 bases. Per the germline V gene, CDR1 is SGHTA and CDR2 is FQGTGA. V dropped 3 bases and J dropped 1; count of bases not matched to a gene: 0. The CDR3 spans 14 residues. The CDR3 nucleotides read TGTGCCAGCAGCTTGACAGGGGGCACAGATACGCAGTATTTT. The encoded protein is CASSLTGGTDTQYF.

The CDR3 DNA reads TGCGCCAGCAGCCAGCGGCCTGGGACGGCGAGTGAGCAGTTCTTC. Amino acid sequence: CASSQRPGTASEQFF. V is TRBV5-1 and J is TRBJ2-1; D is perhaps TRBD1 or TRBD2 (5 bases each). The CDR3 has 15 amino acids. The germline V and J ends were trimmed by 4 bases and 9 bases, with 20 bases remaining between them. The germline gives CDR1 SGHRS, CDR2 YFSETQ.

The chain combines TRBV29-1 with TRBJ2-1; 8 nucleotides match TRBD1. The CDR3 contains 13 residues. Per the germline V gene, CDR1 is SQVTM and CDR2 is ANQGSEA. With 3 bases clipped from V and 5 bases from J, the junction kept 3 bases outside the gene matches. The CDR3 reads CSVDGTGNNEQFF. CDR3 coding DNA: TGCAGCGTTGATGGGACAGGTAACAATGAGCAGTTCTTC.

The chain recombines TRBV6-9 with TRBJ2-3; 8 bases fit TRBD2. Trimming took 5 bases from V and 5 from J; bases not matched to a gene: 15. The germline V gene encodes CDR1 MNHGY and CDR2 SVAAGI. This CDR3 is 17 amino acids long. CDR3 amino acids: CASSARLGGGLLDTQYF. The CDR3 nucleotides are TGTGCCAGCAGTGCCCGGTTGGGCGGGGGGTTGTTAGATACGCAGTATTTT.

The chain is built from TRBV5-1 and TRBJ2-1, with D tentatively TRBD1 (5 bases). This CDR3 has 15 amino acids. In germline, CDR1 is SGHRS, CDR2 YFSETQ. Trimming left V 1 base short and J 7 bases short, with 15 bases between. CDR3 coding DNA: TGCGCCAGCAGCTTGACAGGCCAGCAAGAAAATGAGCAGTTCTTC. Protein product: CASSLTGQQENEQFF.

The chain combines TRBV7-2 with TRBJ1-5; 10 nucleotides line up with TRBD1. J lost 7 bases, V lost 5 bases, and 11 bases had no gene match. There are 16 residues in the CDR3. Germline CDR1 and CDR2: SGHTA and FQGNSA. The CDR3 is CASSASGTGEWQPQHF. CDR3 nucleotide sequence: TGTGCCAGCAGCGCTAGCGGGACAGGGGAATGGCAGCCCCAGCATTTT.

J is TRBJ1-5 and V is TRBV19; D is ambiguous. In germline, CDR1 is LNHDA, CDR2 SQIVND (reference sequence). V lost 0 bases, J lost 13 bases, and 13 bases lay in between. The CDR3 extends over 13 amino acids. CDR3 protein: CASSIDLSQRQHF. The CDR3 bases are TGTGCCAGTAGTATAGATCTATCCCAGCGGCAGCATTTT.

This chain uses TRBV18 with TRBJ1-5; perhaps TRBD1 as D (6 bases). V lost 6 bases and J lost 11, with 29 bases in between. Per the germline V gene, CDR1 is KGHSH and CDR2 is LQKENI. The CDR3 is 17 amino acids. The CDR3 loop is CASSGSLGGAGQLSQHF. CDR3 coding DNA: TGTGCCAGCTCCGGGTCGCTTGGGGGGGCCGGTCAGTTGTCCCAGCATTTT.

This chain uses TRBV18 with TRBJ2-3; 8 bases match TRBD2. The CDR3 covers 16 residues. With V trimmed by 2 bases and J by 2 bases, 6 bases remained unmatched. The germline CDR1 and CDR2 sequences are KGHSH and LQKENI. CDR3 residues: CASSPRSGGVTDTQYF. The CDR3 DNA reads TGTGCCAGCTCACCAAGAAGCGGGGGTGTCACAGATACGCAGTATTTT.

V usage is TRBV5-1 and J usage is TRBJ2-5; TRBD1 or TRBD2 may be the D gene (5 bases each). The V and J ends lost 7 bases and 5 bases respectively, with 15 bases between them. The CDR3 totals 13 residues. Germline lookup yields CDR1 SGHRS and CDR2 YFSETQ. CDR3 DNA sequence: TGCGCCAGCGGGACCCACCAAGCGGAGACCCAGTACTTC. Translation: CASGTHQAETQYF.

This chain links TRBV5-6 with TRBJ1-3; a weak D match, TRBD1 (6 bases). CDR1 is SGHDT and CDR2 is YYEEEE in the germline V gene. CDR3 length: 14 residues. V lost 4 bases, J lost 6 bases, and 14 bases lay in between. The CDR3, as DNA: TGTGCCAGCAGCCCAAGGGACACTCCAAACACCATATATTTT. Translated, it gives CASSPRDTPNTIYF.

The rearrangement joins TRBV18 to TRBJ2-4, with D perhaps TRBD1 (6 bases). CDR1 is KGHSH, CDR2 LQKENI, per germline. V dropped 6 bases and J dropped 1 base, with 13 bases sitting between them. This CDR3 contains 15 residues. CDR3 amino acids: CASSQTGQAKNIQYF. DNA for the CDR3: TGTGCCAGCTCCCAAACAGGGCAGGCCAAAAACATTCAGTACTTC.

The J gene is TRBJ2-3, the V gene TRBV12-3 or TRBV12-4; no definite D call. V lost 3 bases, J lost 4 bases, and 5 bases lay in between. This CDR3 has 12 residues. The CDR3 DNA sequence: TGTGCCAGCAGTTTGCCCCCAGATACGCAGTATTTT. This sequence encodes CASSLPPDTQYF.

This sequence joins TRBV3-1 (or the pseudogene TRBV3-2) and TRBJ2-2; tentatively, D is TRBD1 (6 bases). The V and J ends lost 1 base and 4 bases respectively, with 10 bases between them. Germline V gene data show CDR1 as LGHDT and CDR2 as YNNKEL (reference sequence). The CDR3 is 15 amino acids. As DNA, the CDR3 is TGTGCCAGCAGCCAAGTTTCAGGGGTCACCGGGGAGCTGTTTTTT. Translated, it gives CASSQVSGVTGELFF.